This T cell receptor (beta chain) comes out of a study of blood T cell repertoires in COVID-19. Study in general: In each case, the material was cDNA or gDNA derived from T cells, B-cell-depleted T cells, or PBMCs.

With 3 bases removed from V and 8 bases from J, the gap between germline ends came to 14 bases. Germline assignment: CDR1 SGHNT and CDR2 YENEEA. The CDR3 runs to 14 residues. Per the original methods: It was from reference gene primer amplification that nucleated cell counts were estimated. Only in-frame clones appear in the TCRdb table, and some are missing; sequencing was by immunoSEQ multiplex PCR. Clonal size and the V and J genes are those of that table, whereas D and trimming came from the DNA. The table lists roughly 200,000 clones, less than 85% of them singletons. The sequence came from a man aged 50 or older who had recovered from COVID-19. The sequencing input was peripheral blood. This chain uses TRBV11-3 with TRBJ2-1; no reliable D call. The CDR3: CASSLSGPTDEQFF. The CDR3 DNA sequence: TGTGCCAGCAGCTTGAGTGGGCCCACCGATGAGCAGTTCTTC.